This entry lists 31 T cell receptor beta chains sequenced from one sample in a study of blood T cell repertoires in COVID-19. Here immunoSEQ multiplex PCR was the method, and the copy in TCRdb shows in-frame clones only, minus some. Of some 200,000 clones listed, 70% to 90% are singletons. Specimen: peripheral blood. All receptors derive from a man aged 35-49 years with active or convalescent COVID-19.

The chain combines TRBV5-6 with TRBJ2-1; 7 bases match TRBD1. Germline V gene sequence: CDR1 SGHDT, CDR2 YYEEEE. The CDR3 length is 14 residues. V was clipped by 3 bases and J by 6 bases; unmatched bases: 6. The CDR3 here is CASSSQQGSNEQFF. CDR3 nucleotide sequence: TGTGCCAGCAGCTCCCAACAGGGGAGCAATGAGCAGTTCTTC.

The chain couples TRBV6-5 to TRBJ2-3, with 8 bases lining up with TRBD1. V trimming: 4 bases; J trimming: 2 bases; junction bases outside the gene matches: 5. The CDR3 spans 15 residues. Germline V lookup: CDR1 MNHEY, CDR2 SVGAGI. CDR3 bases: TGTGCCAGCAGTTTGCGGACAGGGCTCACAGATACGCAGTATTTT. Encoded protein: CASSLRTGLTDTQYF.

This CDR3 is CASSPLEPGGNTIYF. For the CDR3, the DNA is TGTGCCAGCTCACCACTGGAGCCCGGAGGAAACACCATATATTTT. This chain connects TRBV18 to TRBJ1-3, with D hard to call. The CDR3 is 15 amino acids. Germline CDR1 KGHSH, CDR2 LQKENI. V lost 1 base, J lost 4 bases, and 11 bases lay in between.

The chain joins TRBV9 to TRBJ2-1; D perhaps matches TRBD1 (5 bases). The V end was cut by 0 bases, the J end by 9 bases, with 16 bases between. The CDR3 consists of 15 residues. Germline values: CDR1 SGDLS, CDR2 YYNGEE. CDR3 bases: TGTGCCAGCAGCGTAGATCAAGGGGCCTACGGTGAGCAGTTCTTC. This encodes CASSVDQGAYGEQFF.

The gene calls are TRBV25-1 and TRBJ2-2; the D gene is possibly TRBD2 (6 bases). Germline CDR1 and CDR2: MGHDK and SYGVNS. V gave up 6 bases and J gave up 7 bases, with 15 bases separating them. The CDR3 spans 14 residues. In nucleotides, the CDR3 is TGTGCCAGCAGAGAACGGGGGTTTGGCGGGGAGCTGTTTTTT. Translation: CASRERGFGGELFF.

The V and J genes are TRBV19 and TRBJ1-1, with 7 positions matching TRBD1. This CDR3 region has 14 residues. Germline assignment: CDR1 LNHDA and CDR2 SQIVND (reference sequence). Germline trimming cut 7 bases from V and 6 bases from J; bases unmatched to any gene: 11. The CDR3 loop reads CASNYRDRDSEAFF. CDR3 in DNA: TGTGCCAGTAACTACCGGGACAGAGACTCTGAAGCTTTCTTT.

V and J are TRBV12-3 or TRBV12-4 and TRBJ1-2; 7 nucleotides match TRBD1. The CDR3 has 13 amino acids. V dropped 8 bases and J dropped 11; count of bases not matched to a gene: 14. CDR3 in amino acids: CASGRQGGMWYTF. DNA for the CDR3: TGTGCCAGCGGACGACAGGGCGGGATGTGGTACACCTTC.

The rearrangement uses TRBV28 and TRBJ2-7; D might be TRBD2 (6 bases). Per the germline V gene, CDR1 is MDHEN and CDR2 is SYDVKM. Trimming pared 5 bases from V and 6 bases from J, leaving 14 bases between. The CDR3 is 13 residues long. CDR3 in amino acids: CASSLGRIREQYF. The CDR3 DNA sequence: TGTGCCAGCAGTCTAGGGAGGATTCGCGAGCAGTACTTC.

The CDR3 DNA reads TGTGCCAGCAGCTCAGGGGGTTTAGTGGGGGAAAGAGTTTTCTTT. Amino acids: CASSSGGLVGERVFF. The chain uses TRBV7-2 and TRBJ1-1; 7 nucleotides line up with TRBD1. This CDR3 contains 15 residues. Germline trimming cut 4 bases from V and 13 bases from J; bases unmatched to any gene: 18. The germline gives CDR1 SGHTA, CDR2 FQGNSA. The full variable domain, rest sourced from reference TRBV7-2 and TRBJ1-1, is GAGVSQSPSNKVTEKGKDVELRCDPISGHTALYWYRQSLGQGLEFLIYFQGNSAPDKSGLPSDRFSAERTGGSVSTLTIQRTQQEDSAVYLCASSSGGLVGERVFFGQGTRLTVV.

The genes are TRBV12-5 and TRBJ2-3, with D possibly TRBD2 on 6 matching bases. Per germline, CDR1 LGHNT and CDR2 FRNRAP. Trimming removed 5 bases from V and 0 bases from J, with 18 bases in between. The CDR3 has 17 amino acids. The CDR3 region is CASGMGTRGASTDTQYF. CDR3 nucleotide sequence: TGTGCTAGTGGTATGGGGACTCGGGGAGCCAGCACAGATACGCAGTATTTT.

The chain recombines TRBV11-3 with TRBJ2-2; TRBD1 matches at 7 bases. V shed 5 bases, J shed 4 bases, and the junction held 13 bases outside the gene matches. This CDR3 contains 17 residues. The germline V gene has CDR1 SGHNT and CDR2 YENEEA. The CDR3 nucleotides read TGTGCCAGCAGCCCCACTTTTACAGGGGATGGCACCGGGGAGCTGTTTTTT. Translating it yields CASSPTFTGDGTGELFF.

This chain joins TRBV5-1 and TRBJ2-5; 8 bases are a match to TRBD2. CDR3 length equals 18 residues. Germline-derived CDR1 and CDR2 are SGHRS and YFSETQ. After removal of 0 bases from V and 4 bases from J, the junction contained 14 bases not matched to a gene. DNA for the CDR3: TGCGCCAGCAGCTTGGCTCGGAAACTCACGGGGGGGTCAGAGACCCAGTACTTC. This translates into CASSLARKLTGGSETQYF.

This sequence joins TRBV5-5 and TRBJ1-3; D is possibly TRBD1 (6 bases). The germline gives CDR1 SGHKS, CDR2 YYEKEE (reference sequence). The V gene lost 0 bases and the J gene lost 5 bases, with 15 bases spanning the gap. The CDR3 totals 16 residues. CDR3 loop: CASSLAFTGTRNTIYF. The DNA of the CDR3 is TGTGCCAGCAGCTTGGCCTTTACGGGGACAAGAAACACCATATATTTT.

The chain has TRBV19 and TRBJ1-5; a possible D gene is TRBD1 (6 bases). V gave up 7 bases and J gave up 0 bases, with 13 bases separating them. This CDR3 comprises 15 residues. Per the germline V gene, CDR1 is LNHDA and CDR2 is SQIVND (reference sequence). The CDR3 DNA reads as TGTGCCAGTACCAAACAGGGTAATAGCAATCAGCCCCAGCATTTT. Translating gives CASTKQGNSNQPQHF.

The CDR3 protein is CASSPSGRPSTDTQYF. The CDR3 DNA follows: TGTGCCAGCAGTCCTAGCGGGAGGCCCAGCACAGATACGCAGTATTTT. The genes are TRBV9 and TRBJ2-3, with 11 positions matching TRBD2. V gave up 5 bases and J gave up 0 bases; unmatched junction bases: 5. Germline V gives CDR1 SGDLS, CDR2 YYNGEE. This CDR3 is built from 16 residues.

The chain carries TRBV28 and TRBJ1-1, with D unresolved. The germline V gene has CDR1 MDHEN and CDR2 SYDVKM. This CDR3 spans 15 amino acids. V was pared by 6 bases and J by 1 base, with 15 bases between. CDR3 residues: CASSSPFRENTEAFF. The CDR3 DNA reads TGTGCCAGCAGCTCCCCCTTCCGGGAGAACACTGAAGCTTTCTTT.

The chain uses TRBV5-8 and TRBJ2-5; 11 bases match TRBD2. This CDR3 region has 17 residues. The ends lost 1 base at V and 3 bases at J; junction bases unmatched: 8. The V gene's germline CDR1 is SGHTS and CDR2 YDEGEE. DNA for the CDR3: TGTGCCAGCAGCTTGACCAATAGCGGGGGGGCCGAAGAGACCCAGTACTTC. Translated: CASSLTNSGGAEETQYF. Using reference TRBV5-8 and TRBJ2-5 for the parts outside the CDR3, the full variable domain is EAGVTQSPTHLIKTRGQQATLRCSPISGHTSVYWYQQALGLGLQFLLWYDEGEERNRGNFPPRFSGRQFPNYSSELNVNALELEDSALYLCASSLTNSGGAEETQYFGPGTRLLVL.

The CDR3 DNA follows: TGTGCCAGCAGCCTAGGACAGGGTATGAACACTGAAGCTTTCTTT. Its protein is CASSLGQGMNTEAFF. V and J are TRBV5-5 and TRBJ1-1; 8 bases align to TRBD1. J lost 0 bases, V lost 4 bases, and 5 bases had no gene match. This CDR3 has 15 residues. In germline, CDR1 is SGHKS, CDR2 YYEKEE (reference sequence).

CDR3 in amino acids: CASSSVDRYNQPQHF. CDR3 coding DNA: TGTGCCAGCAGTTCCGTTGACAGATACAATCAGCCCCAGCATTTT. The gene calls are TRBV28 and TRBJ1-5; a weak D match, TRBD1 (5 bases). Looked up from germline, CDR1 is MDHEN and CDR2 is SYDVKM. Trimming pared 4 bases from V and 3 bases from J, leaving 13 bases between. This CDR3 comprises 15 residues. Supplemented by reference TRBV28 and TRBJ1-5, the full variable domain reads DVKVTQSSRYLVKRTGEKVFLECVQDMDHENMFWYRQDPGLGLRLIYFSYDVKMKEKGDIPEGYSVSREKKERFSLILESASTNQTSMYLCASSSVDRYNQPQHFGDGTRLSIL.

The chain carries TRBV27 and TRBJ1-1; a possible D gene is TRBD1 (6 bases). V dropped 3 bases and J dropped 3 bases, with 20 bases sitting between them. The CDR3 consists of 17 residues. Germline assignment: CDR1 MNHEY and CDR2 SMNVEV (reference sequence). The CDR3 sequence: CASSFRIQGFLDTEAFF. CDR3 coding DNA: TGTGCCAGCAGTTTTAGGATACAGGGCTTTCTGGACACTGAAGCTTTCTTT.

The chain employs TRBV19 and TRBJ2-7, with 7 bases fitting TRBD2. Per germline, CDR1 LNHDA and CDR2 SQIVND (reference sequence). V shed 3 bases, J shed 0 bases, and the junction held 2 bases outside the gene matches. The CDR3 loop spans 14 amino acids. The CDR3, as DNA: TGTGCCAGTAGTATTGGCGGGAGCTCCTACGAGCAGTACTTC. It specifies CASSIGGSSYEQYF.

The chain is built from TRBV5-1 and TRBJ2-1, with D uncertain. There are 13 residues in the CDR3. V gave up 2 bases and J gave up 4 bases, with 7 bases separating them. Germline V gene data show CDR1 as SGHRS and CDR2 as YFSETQ. DNA for the CDR3: TGCGCCAGCAGCTTAAGAGCTTACAATGAGCAGTTCTTC. As protein: CASSLRAYNEQFF.

The CDR3: CASSPVGGEGGTGELFF. Here the CDR3 DNA reads TGTGCCAGCAGCCCCGTCGGGGGAGAAGGAGGGACCGGGGAGCTGTTTTTT. The J gene is TRBJ2-2, the V gene TRBV9, with D maybe TRBD2 (6 bases). This CDR3 is built from 17 residues. Trimming pared 4 bases from V and 5 bases from J, leaving 21 bases between. CDR1 is SGDLS and CDR2 is YYNGEE in the germline V gene. Full variable domain (outside the CDR3, taken from reference TRBV9 and TRBJ2-2): DSGVTQTPKHLITATGQRVTLRCSPRSGDLSVYWYQQSLDQGLQFLIQYYNGEERAKGNILERFSAQQFPDLHSELNLSSLELGDSALYFCASSPVGGEGGTGELFFGEGSRLTVL.

In this sample, this clone turned up once. V usage is TRBV10-1 and J usage is TRBJ1-4; D call uncertain. The CDR3 extends over 16 amino acids. The germline V and J ends were trimmed by 2 bases and 0 bases, with 10 bases remaining between them. Germline V gene sequence: CDR1 WNHNN, CDR2 SYGVQD (reference sequence). CDR3: CASSENPPATNEKLFF. The CDR3 bases are TGCGCCAGCAGTGAGAATCCACCGGCAACTAATGAAAAACTGTTTTTT.

The V call is TRBV27, the J call TRBJ1-5; the D gene is possibly TRBD1 (6 bases). The CDR3 length is 17 residues. The V gene lost 5 bases and the J gene lost 1 base, with 18 bases spanning the gap. Germline V gives CDR1 MNHEY, CDR2 SMNVEV (reference sequence). CDR3 in DNA: TGTGCCAGCAGTGTCATTATGTCGACAGGAAGCAATCAGCCCCAGCATTTT. It specifies CASSVIMSTGSNQPQHF.

V is TRBV28 and J is TRBJ1-1; TRBD1 is a possible D gene (5 bases). The CDR3 covers 16 residues. In germline, CDR1 is MDHEN, CDR2 SYDVKM. V was trimmed by 2 bases and J by 0 bases, leaving 13 bases between them. CDR3 nucleotide sequence: TGTGCCAGCAGTTTAGGGGGGAGGGGAATGAACACTGAAGCTTTCTTT. This codes for CASSLGGRGMNTEAFF.

CDR3 region: CASSIDLDGGRGGYTF. In nucleotides, the CDR3 is TGTGCCAGTAGTATAGATCTGGACGGGGGTCGGGGTGGCTACACCTTC. V and J are TRBV19 and TRBJ1-2; a weak D match, TRBD1 (5 bases). Germline assignment: CDR1 LNHDA and CDR2 SQIVND (reference sequence). V lost 0 bases, J lost 7 bases, and 18 bases lay in between. The CDR3 consists of 16 residues. The whole variable domain, remainder taken from reference TRBV19 and TRBJ1-2, is DGGITQSPKYLFRKEGQNVTLSCEQNLNHDAMYWYRQDPGQGLRLIYYSQIVNDFQKGDIAEGYSVSREKKESFPLTVTSAQKNPTAFYLCASSIDLDGGRGGYTFGSGTRLTVV.

The V call is TRBV11-2, the J call TRBJ1-5; D is uncertain. The V gene lost 2 bases and the J gene lost 4 bases, with 6 bases spanning the gap. CDR1 is SGHAT, CDR2 FQNNGV, per germline. The CDR3 is 13 amino acids. CDR3 sequence reads: CASSLKANQPQHF. CDR3 nucleotides: TGTGCCAGCAGCTTAAAAGCTAATCAGCCCCAGCATTTT.

The chain carries TRBV28 and TRBJ1-5; 10 bases agree with TRBD1. The CDR3 is made up of 16 amino acids. Germline V lookup: CDR1 MDHEN, CDR2 SYDVKM. The trim removed 5 bases at V and 2 bases at J, leaving 6 bases unmatched. Here the CDR3 DNA reads TGTGCCAGCAGTAATACCGGGACAGGGGGCAATCAGCCCCAGCATTTT. Amino acids: CASSNTGTGGNQPQHF.

V gene TRBV4-2 combines with J gene TRBJ1-1; D remains ambiguous. Germline V gene lookup returns CDR1 LGHNA and CDR2 YNFKEQ. The CDR3 has 14 amino acids. Trimming took off 1 base at V and 1 base at J, with 7 bases between the two ends. In DNA form, the CDR3 reads TGTGCCAGCAGCCAAGGAGGTACGAACACTGAAGCTTTCTTT. Encoded protein: CASSQGGTNTEAFF.

This chain uses TRBV7-9 with TRBJ2-1; 12 nucleotides align to TRBD2. V dropped 4 bases and J dropped 6; count of bases not matched to a gene: 4. Germline CDR1 is SEHNR and CDR2 is FQNEAQ (reference sequence). The CDR3 has 15 residues. Here the CDR3 DNA reads TGTGCCAGCAGCTACGGGGGACTAGCGGGCAATGAGCAGTTCTTC. It translates to CASSYGGLAGNEQFF.